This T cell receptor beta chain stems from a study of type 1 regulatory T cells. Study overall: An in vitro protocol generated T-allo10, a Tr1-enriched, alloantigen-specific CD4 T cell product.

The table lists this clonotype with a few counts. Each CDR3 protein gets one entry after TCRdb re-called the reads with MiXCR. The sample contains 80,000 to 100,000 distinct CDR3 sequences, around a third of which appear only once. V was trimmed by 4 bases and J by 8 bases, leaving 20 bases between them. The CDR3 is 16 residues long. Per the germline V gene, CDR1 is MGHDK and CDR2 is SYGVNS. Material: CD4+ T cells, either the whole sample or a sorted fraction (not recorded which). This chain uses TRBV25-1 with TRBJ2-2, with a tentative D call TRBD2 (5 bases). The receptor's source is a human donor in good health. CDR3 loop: CASSGWTRGPAGELFF. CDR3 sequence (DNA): TGTGCCAGCAGTGGATGGACTCGCGGCCCGGCGGGGGAGCTGTTTTTT.